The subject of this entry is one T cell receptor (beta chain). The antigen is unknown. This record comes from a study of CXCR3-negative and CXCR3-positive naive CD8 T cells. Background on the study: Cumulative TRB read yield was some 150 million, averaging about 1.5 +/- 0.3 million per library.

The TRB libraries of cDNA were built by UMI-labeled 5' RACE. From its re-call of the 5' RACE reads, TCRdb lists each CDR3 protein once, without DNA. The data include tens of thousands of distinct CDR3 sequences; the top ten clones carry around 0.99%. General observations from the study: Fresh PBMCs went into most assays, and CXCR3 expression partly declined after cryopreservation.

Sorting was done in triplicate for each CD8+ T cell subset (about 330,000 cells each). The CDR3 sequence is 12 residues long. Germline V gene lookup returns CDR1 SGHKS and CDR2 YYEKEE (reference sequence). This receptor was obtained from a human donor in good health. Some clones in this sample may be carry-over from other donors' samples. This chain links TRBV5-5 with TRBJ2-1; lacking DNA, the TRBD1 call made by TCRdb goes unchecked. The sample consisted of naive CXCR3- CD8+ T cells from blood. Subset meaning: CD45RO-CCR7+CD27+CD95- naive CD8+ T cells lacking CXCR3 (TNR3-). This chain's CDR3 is CASSWGTGMEFF.